This T cell receptor beta chain was captured in a study of neurological immune-mediated disorders. This clonotype was seen repeatedly, ten times or more. Its antigen is still unknown. Overall study findings and caveats: None of the CDR3 amino acid sequences of expanded clones were shared across subjects, and this suggested private repertoires in all groups.

TCRdb redid the calling of the 5' RACE reads with MiXCR, one entry per CDR3 protein. Seen here are about 62,000 distinct CDR3 sequences, over 3.5% observed once, and the top ten hold less than 2.5%. This clonotype was sampled from a woman between 50 and 59 years old with multiple sclerosis. Sequenced: PBMCs.

CDR3 sequence (DNA): TGTGCCAGCACCGGAGCAAATTTGAGGGCTGAAGCTTTCTTT. Residues: CASTGANLRAEAFF. The V call is TRBV6-1, the J call TRBJ1-1; D not certain. Germline loops: CDR1 MNHNS, CDR2 SASEGT. Trimming left V 7 bases short and J 6 bases short, with 18 bases between. The CDR3 covers 14 residues.